Here is one T cell receptor (beta chain) with its context. Its antigen is as yet unknown. V gave up 0 bases and J gave up 7 bases, with 12 bases separating them. Germline V CDR1 and CDR2: GTSNPN, SVGIG (reference sequence). There are 14 residues in the CDR3. This specimen comes from a study of monozygotic twins with cystic fibrosis. At the level of the study: With about 15 PCR cycles, barcoded libraries came from 3 to 3.5 micrograms of fragmented DNA.

General study points: Low clonality (median around 0.0096) suggested a mostly naive repertoire. Shared CDR3 numbers were not associated with age, concordance or severity. In 13 of 16 pairs, V gene usage was closest to the co-twin's.

The protocol was immunoSEQ multiplex PCR, while the TCRdb copy is restricted to in-frame clones and leaves out a portion. The data show 25,000 to 30,000 clones, around four fifths seen once. The clonotype originates from a girl aged 2-15 years with cystic fibrosis. The chain is built from TRBV30 and TRBJ2-2; a possible D gene is TRBD2 (5 bases). Sequencing was done on a sample of blood. The CDR3, as DNA: TGTGCCTGGAGTGTACGGAGGCGACACGGGGAGCTGTTTTTT. Translated: CAWSVRRRHGELFF.